This entry lists 30 T cell receptor beta chains sequenced from one sample in a study of blood T cell repertoires in COVID-19. Using immunoSEQ multiplex PCR, the repertoire was profiled, and TCRdb retains in-frame clones only, with some absent. The top ten clones hold around 2% of a sample with 200,000 to 300,000 clones, about four fifths of them seen once. The sequenced sample was peripheral blood. Source of these receptors: a man between 25 and 39 years old who had recovered from COVID-19.

The chain uses TRBV6-6 and TRBJ1-3; no clear D gene. Trimming removed 3 bases from V and 7 bases from J, with 13 bases in between. Germline CDR1 and CDR2: MNHNY and SVGAGI (reference sequence). This CDR3 is 14 amino acids long. The CDR3 loop is CASSYPGVENTIYF. CDR3 bases: TGTGCCAGCAGTTATCCCGGGGTCGAGAACACCATATATTTT.

This chain links TRBV7-2 with TRBJ1-6; 10 nucleotides align to TRBD1. Germline loops: CDR1 SGHTA, CDR2 FQGNSA. J gave up 10 bases and V 2 bases, and 5 bases lay outside the gene matches. The CDR3 runs to 15 residues. Here the CDR3 DNA reads TGTGCCAGCAGCTTACGGGACAGGGGTTCATCACCCCTCCACTTT. Translation gives CASSLRDRGSSPLHF.

In the case of this clone: A read error may account for a junction end that differs from germline. This chain links TRBV5-1 with TRBJ2-1, with 9 bases lining up with TRBD2. Germline V gene sequence: CDR1 SGHRS, CDR2 YFSETQ. The CDR3 has 15 residues. The CDR3 loop reads CARSLRGGPDNEQFF. For the CDR3, the DNA is TGCGCCCGCAGCCTGCGGGGGGGGCCGGACAATGAGCAGTTCTTC.

The rearrangement links TRBV9 to TRBJ2-2, with 9 bases identical to TRBD2. This CDR3 spans 16 amino acids. V trimming: 0 bases; J trimming: 3 bases; junction bases outside the gene matches: 3. The germline CDR1 and CDR2 sequences are SGDLS and YYNGEE. DNA for the CDR3: TGTGCCAGCAGCGTAGTGCGGGGGGGCTACACCGGGGAGCTGTTTTTT. Protein: CASSVVRGGYTGELFF.

The chain employs TRBV2 and TRBJ2-2; 8 nucleotides line up with TRBD2. Germline V gives CDR1 SNHLY, CDR2 FYNNEI. This CDR3 has 15 amino acids. V shed 6 bases and J 2 bases; nucleotides not matched to a gene: 5. The chain's CDR3 is CASSGRGINTGELFF. The CDR3 region has the DNA TGTGCCAGCAGCGGGAGGGGTATTAACACCGGGGAGCTGTTTTTT.

V gene TRBV10-1 combines with J gene TRBJ1-2; 9 bases match TRBD1. V gave up 5 bases and J gave up 9 bases; unmatched junction bases: 4. Germline V gene sequence: CDR1 WNHNN, CDR2 SYGVQD (reference sequence). The CDR3 consists of 12 residues. CDR3 DNA sequence: TGCGCCAGCAGTTCCGGACAGGGGCGCTACACCTTC. It codes for CASSSGQGRYTF.

This clone was picked up one time. V and J are TRBV7-2 and TRBJ2-3; 7 bases are shared with TRBD1. The CDR3 contains 14 residues. V lost 5 bases and J lost 5; bases outside the gene matches: 7. From germline, CDR1 is SGHTA and CDR2 FQGNSA. The CDR3 here is CASSHSQGEDTQYF. In nucleotides, the CDR3 is TGTGCCAGCAGCCACAGCCAGGGGGAAGATACGCAGTATTTT. Supplemented by reference TRBV7-2 and TRBJ2-3, the full variable domain reads GAGVSQSPSNKVTEKGKDVELRCDPISGHTALYWYRQSLGQGLEFLIYFQGNSAPDKSGLPSDRFSAERTGGSVSTLTIQRTQQEDSAVYLCASSHSQGEDTQYFGPGTRLTVL.

This clone is a singleton in its sample. V and J are TRBV9 and TRBJ2-3; 7 bases agree with TRBD2. V gave up 4 bases and J gave up 0 bases; unmatched junction bases: 5. Germline CDR1 and CDR2: SGDLS and YYNGEE. This CDR3 comprises 15 residues. The DNA for the CDR3 is TGTGCCAGCAGCCGACTAGCCTATAGCACAGATACGCAGTATTTT. Residues: CASSRLAYSTDTQYF.

CDR3 residues: CASSLGRDSFTDTQYF. CDR3 nucleotide sequence: TGTGCCAGCAGCTTGGGAAGGGACAGCTTCACAGATACGCAGTATTTT. V and J are TRBV5-4 and TRBJ2-3, with TRBD1 identical over 7 bases. The germline V gene encodes CDR1 SGHNT and CDR2 YYREEE (reference sequence). The V gene end was trimmed by 0 bases and the J gene end by 2 bases; junction bases not matched to a gene: 6. This CDR3 has 16 amino acids.

V and J are TRBV6-5 and TRBJ1-2; 10 positions match TRBD1. Trimming removed 4 bases from V and 7 bases from J; junction bases left unmatched: 6. Germline V CDR1 and CDR2: MNHEY, SVGAGI. This CDR3 is built from 14 residues. In DNA, the CDR3 is TGTGCCAGCAGTTCCGGGACAGGGGTGCGTGGCTACACCTTC. It yields the protein CASSSGTGVRGYTF.

The gene calls are TRBV29-1 and TRBJ1-2, with 12 nucleotides matching TRBD1. CDR1 and CDR2 from the germline V gene are SQVTM and ANQGSEA. This CDR3 comprises 13 residues. With V trimmed by 7 bases and J by 7 bases, 7 bases remained unmatched. CDR3 DNA sequence: TGCAGCGCTGGGGACAGGGGGCGCGGTGGCTACACCTTC. Encoded protein: CSAGDRGRGGYTF.

This chain links TRBV5-8 with TRBJ2-1; TRBD2 agrees at 7 bases. Trimming removed 0 bases from V and 8 bases from J; junction bases left unmatched: 5. The CDR3 covers 14 residues. The germline CDR1 and CDR2 sequences are SGHTS and YDEGEE. CDR3 sequence reads: CASSLGLAGDEQFF. Here the CDR3 DNA reads TGTGCCAGCAGCTTGGGACTAGCCGGCGATGAGCAGTTCTTC. Full variable domain (remainder filled in from reference TRBV5-8 and TRBJ2-1): EAGVTQSPTHLIKTRGQQATLRCSPISGHTSVYWYQQALGLGLQFLLWYDEGEERNRGNFPPRFSGRQFPNYSSELNVNALELEDSALYLCASSLGLAGDEQFFGPGTRLTVL.

J is TRBJ2-3 and V is TRBV20-1; maybe TRBD1 (5 bases). Per germline, CDR1 DFQATT and CDR2 SNEGSKA (reference sequence). The CDR3 covers 14 residues. V was pared by 4 bases and J by 0 bases, with 11 bases between. As DNA, the CDR3 is TGCAGTGCTATTGACAGTGCTAGCACAGATACGCAGTATTTT. Translating it yields CSAIDSASTDTQYF.

The chain recombines TRBV2 with TRBJ2-3; D gene ambiguous. The V end lost 6 bases, the J end lost 8 bases, and 12 bases lay between the germline ends. CDR3 size: 12 residues. Germline V lookup: CDR1 SNHLY, CDR2 FYNNEI. Written as DNA, the CDR3 is TGTGCCAGCAGGGCTAGAACCGGTACGCAGTATTTT. Translated, it gives CASRARTGTQYF.

The V and J genes are TRBV29-1 and TRBJ2-4; TRBD2 aligns across 7 bases. CDR1 SQVTM and CDR2 ANQGSEA come from the germline V gene. This CDR3 has 14 residues. V lost 7 bases to trimming and J lost 2 bases; unmatched junction nucleotides: 8. The CDR3 loop is CSERDSTPKNIQYF. The CDR3 nucleotides are TGCAGCGAGCGGGACTCCACACCCAAAAACATTCAGTACTTC. The whole variable domain, remainder taken from reference TRBV29-1 and TRBJ2-4, is SAVISQKPSRDICQRGTSLTIQCQVDSQVTMMFWYRQQPGQSLTLIATANQGSEATYESGFVIDKFPISRPNLTFSTLTVSNMSPEDSSIYLCSERDSTPKNIQYFGAGTRLSVL.

The chain has TRBV14 and TRBJ2-7; a weak D match, TRBD1 (5 bases). This CDR3 region has 14 residues. V was cut by 4 bases and J by 6 bases, with 16 bases left in between. Germline CDR1 and CDR2: SGHDN and FVKESK. The CDR3 loop reads CASSPTRWGREQYF. CDR3 in DNA: TGTGCCAGCAGCCCGACCAGATGGGGCCGCGAGCAGTACTTC.

V is TRBV5-1 and J is TRBJ2-3, with 9 positions matching TRBD2. J gave up 2 bases and V 9 bases, and 7 bases lay outside the gene matches. Germline V lookup: CDR1 SGHRS, CDR2 YFSETQ. CDR3 length: 14 amino acids. CDR3 DNA sequence: TGCGCCACCGGACTAGCGAAAACCACAGATACGCAGTATTTT. This sequence encodes CATGLAKTTDTQYF. Variable domain in full (rest from reference TRBV5-1 and TRBJ2-3): KAGVTQTPRYLIKTRGQQVTLSCSPISGHRSVSWYQQTPGQGLQFLFEYFSETQRNKGNFPGRFSGRQFSNSRSEMNVSTLELGDSALYLCATGLAKTTDTQYFGPGTRLTVL.

V and J are TRBV6-4 and TRBJ2-3; the match to TRBD1 covers 9 bases. In germline, CDR1 is MRHNA, CDR2 SNTAGT. J lost 4 bases, V lost 3 bases, and 5 bases had no gene match. The CDR3 loop spans 15 amino acids. For the CDR3, the DNA is TGTGCCAGCAGTGAAAGGACAGGGGCGGCAGATACGCAGTATTTT. Translation gives CASSERTGAADTQYF.

The rearrangement links TRBV5-4 to TRBJ2-1, with TRBD2 as a possible D gene (5 bases). The CDR3 is made up of 16 amino acids. With 5 bases removed from V and 6 bases from J, the gap between germline ends came to 21 bases. Germline V gives CDR1 SGHNT, CDR2 YYREEE (reference sequence). The CDR3 protein is CASRLSFTGRGNEQFF. The CDR3 nucleotides are TGTGCCAGCAGATTAAGCTTTACCGGCCGGGGCAATGAGCAGTTCTTC. Drawing the rest from reference TRBV5-4 and TRBJ2-1, the complete variable domain is ETGVTQSPTHLIKTRGQQVTLRCSSQSGHNTVSWYQQALGQGPQFIFQYYREEENGRGNFPPRFSGLQFPNYSSELNVNALELDDSALYLCASRLSFTGRGNEQFFGPGTRLTVL.

The chain links TRBV28 to TRBJ1-2; D is possibly TRBD1 (6 bases). The CDR3 extends over 16 amino acids. The germline gives CDR1 MDHEN, CDR2 SYDVKM. V lost 4 bases and J 0 bases, leaving 15 bases between the germline ends. The CDR3 is CASSSSRQEANYGYTF. The CDR3 DNA sequence: TGTGCCAGCAGTTCCTCAAGACAGGAAGCTAACTATGGCTACACCTTC.

This clone occurred once. The rearrangement links TRBV7-3 to TRBJ2-5; D is possibly TRBD2 (5 bases). The V gene lost 4 bases and the J gene lost 5 bases, with 8 bases spanning the gap. Germline values: CDR1 SGHTA, CDR2 FQGTGA. The CDR3 loop spans 12 amino acids. The CDR3 protein is CASSSPGETQYF. In nucleotides, the CDR3 is TGTGCCAGCAGCTCCCCGGGGGAGACCCAGTACTTC.

The rearrangement links TRBV10-3 to TRBJ2-1, with 8 bases lining up with TRBD2. Losses at the gene ends were 4 bases for V and 0 bases for J; bases not matched to a gene: 14. The CDR3 has 19 amino acids. Germline lookup yields CDR1 ENHRY and CDR2 SYGVKD. The CDR3 reads CAISVSGAGVMSSYNEQFF. CDR3 coding DNA: TGTGCCATCAGTGTATCAGGAGCGGGGGTCATGAGCTCCTACAATGAGCAGTTCTTC.

V is TRBV6-1 and J is TRBJ2-5; possibly TRBD2 for D (7 bases). From germline, CDR1 is MNHNS and CDR2 SASEGT. This CDR3 spans 14 amino acids. Trimming left V 3 bases short and J 5 bases short, with 13 bases between. The CDR3 is CASSDGGGGETQYF. In DNA, the CDR3 is TGTGCCAGCAGTGACGGCGGGGGCGGGGAGACCCAGTACTTC.

CDR3 loop: CASSPRPDRGAGSNQPQHF. CDR3 coding DNA: TGTGCCAGCAGCCCGAGGCCGGACAGGGGCGCGGGGAGCAATCAGCCCCAGCATTTT. The chain recombines TRBV7-8 with TRBJ1-5, with 9 nucleotides matching TRBD1. V shed 5 bases and J 1 base; nucleotides not matched to a gene: 15. Germline CDR1 reads SGHVS; CDR2 reads FQNEAQ. The CDR3 is made up of 19 amino acids.

The rearrangement joins TRBV25-1 to TRBJ2-3; D is uncertain. The CDR3 totals 16 residues. Germline CDR1 is MGHDK and CDR2 is SYGVNS. V dropped 4 bases and J dropped 1 base, with 15 bases sitting between them. Here the CDR3 reads CASSGHTAPRTDTQYF. CDR3 in DNA: TGTGCCAGCAGTGGACACACGGCCCCCCGCACAGATACGCAGTATTTT.

The chain carries TRBV25-1 and TRBJ2-1; possible D gene TRBD1, 6 bases. The V end lost 5 bases, the J end lost 11 bases, and 10 bases lay between the germline ends. Germline CDR1 reads MGHDK; CDR2 reads SYGVNS. The CDR3 extends over 11 amino acids. The CDR3 reads CASSWTAQQFF. CDR3 bases: TGTGCCAGCAGTTGGACAGCCCAGCAGTTCTTC.

The rearrangement links TRBV4-1 to TRBJ2-1; TRBD1 matches at 8 bases. Unmatched junction bases numbered 7, after V lost 4 bases and J lost 8 bases. The CDR3 is 14 amino acids. CDR1 is MGHRA and CDR2 is YSYEKL in the germline V gene. CDR3 coding DNA: TGCGCCAGCAGCCGAGGACAGGGTGGGTATGAGCAGTTCTTC. Translated, it gives CASSRGQGGYEQFF.

V and J are TRBV9 and TRBJ2-5; the match to TRBD2 covers 7 bases. Germline CDR1 reads SGDLS; CDR2 reads YYNGEE. This CDR3 region has 16 residues. V was clipped by 0 bases and J by 3 bases; unmatched bases: 8. CDR3 nucleotide sequence: TGTGCCAGCAGCGTAGATTTCCGGGCGGGGGAAGAGACCCAGTACTTC. It codes for CASSVDFRAGEETQYF.

This clone came up once. V is TRBV7-9 and J is TRBJ1-2, with 7 bases aligning to TRBD1. CDR1 and CDR2 from the germline V gene are SEHNR and FQNEAQ (reference sequence). V shed 5 bases and J 2 bases; nucleotides not matched to a gene: 5. This CDR3 spans 14 amino acids. For the CDR3, the DNA is TGTGCCAGCAGCGTCGGCAGGGGGAACTATGGCTACACCTTC. Encoded protein: CASSVGRGNYGYTF. Looking up the rest from reference TRBV7-9 and TRBJ1-2 gives the full variable domain: DTGVSQNPRHKITKRGQNVTFRCDPISEHNRLYWYRQTLGQGPEFLTYFQNEAQLEKSRLLSDRFSAERPKGSFSTLEIQRTEQGDSAMYLCASSVGRGNYGYTFGSGTRLTVV.

J is TRBJ1-1 and V is TRBV3-1 (or the pseudogene TRBV3-2), with D possibly matching TRBD1 (5 bases). Trimming cost V 1 base and J 6 bases, with 12 bases left between them. Germline assignment: CDR1 LGHDT and CDR2 YNNKEL (reference sequence). The CDR3 has 14 residues. CDR3 sequence (DNA): TGTGCCAGCAGCCAAGGTGGCAGGGTGGCTGAAGCTTTCTTT. Translation: CASSQGGRVAEAFF.